Each of the 8 T cell receptor beta chains below was sequenced from the same sample in a study of blood T cell repertoires in COVID-19. The repertoire was sequenced with immunoSEQ multiplex PCR; TCRdb's copy has only in-frame clones and lacks some. The table lists 250,000 to 350,000 clones, 85% to 90% of them singletons. Sample: peripheral blood. These TCRs come from a man aged 30 to 39 with acute or convalescent COVID-19.

This chain joins TRBV9 and TRBJ1-1; D is undetermined. The germline gives CDR1 SGDLS, CDR2 YYNGEE. The ends were cut back, 0 bases at V and 1 base at J, with 10 bases in the middle. This CDR3 spans 15 amino acids. In nucleotides, the CDR3 is TGTGCCAGCAGCGTAGGTTCACAGAGGAACACTGAAGCTTTCTTT. Amino acid sequence: CASSVGSQRNTEAFF.

The CDR3 region has the DNA TGTGCCAGCAGCCAAGATTTACAGATTAATGAAAAACTGTTTTTT. Amino acid sequence: CASSQDLQINEKLFF. The V call is TRBV4-2, the J call TRBJ1-4; D remains ambiguous. Germline lookup yields CDR1 LGHNA and CDR2 YNFKEQ. V was pared by 0 bases and J by 4 bases, with 9 bases between. This CDR3 is 15 amino acids long.

This chain joins TRBV7-2 and TRBJ1-4; D gene ambiguous. CDR1 is SGHTA, CDR2 FQGNSA, per germline. The length of the CDR3 is 14 residues. V lost 3 bases, J lost 2 bases, and 7 bases lay in between. In DNA form, the CDR3 reads TGTGCCAGCAGCTTTTACGGGACTAATGAAAAACTGTTTTTT. As protein: CASSFYGTNEKLFF.

This chain connects TRBV5-1 to TRBJ2-5; the match to TRBD2 covers 10 bases. This CDR3 has 15 residues. Trimming took 5 bases from V and 5 from J; bases not matched to a gene: 9. Germline CDR1 and CDR2: SGHRS and YFSETQ. This CDR3 is CASSYSGGASETQYF. CDR3 bases: TGCGCCAGCAGTTACAGCGGGGGGGCCTCTGAGACCCAGTACTTC.

In this sample, this clone turned up once. This rearrangement joins TRBV7-9 to TRBJ1-6; D is unresolved. Germline CDR1 reads SEHNR; CDR2 reads FQNEAQ (reference sequence). The CDR3 is 14 amino acids. V dropped 6 bases and J dropped 10 bases, with 16 bases sitting between them. The CDR3 here is CASRPEITGSPLHF. The CDR3, as DNA: TGTGCCAGCAGACCGGAGATAACGGGATCACCCCTCCACTTT.

The chain has TRBV6-5 and TRBJ2-7; D gene ambiguous. V was cut by 5 bases and J by 2 bases, with 10 bases left in between. Looked up from germline, CDR1 is MNHEY and CDR2 is SVGAGI. This CDR3 contains 13 residues. Here the CDR3 DNA reads TGTGCCAGCAGTCCCGGTACAGCCTACGAGCAGTACTTC. Protein: CASSPGTAYEQYF.

This chain connects TRBV6-5 to TRBJ1-2; D unclear. The germline V gene encodes CDR1 MNHEY and CDR2 SVGAGI. The CDR3 spans 13 residues. V dropped 2 bases and J dropped 8 bases, with 12 bases sitting between them. The CDR3 nucleotides are TGTGCCAGCAGTTACGTTCCAGATGAAGGCTACACCTTC. Translated, it gives CASSYVPDEGYTF.

The genes are TRBV11-2 and TRBJ2-3; a weak D match, TRBD1 (6 bases). This CDR3 is built from 15 residues. Germline values: CDR1 SGHAT, CDR2 FQNNGV. With 5 bases removed from V and 8 bases from J, the gap between germline ends came to 20 bases. CDR3 loop: CASSILQGVSVTQYF. DNA for the CDR3: TGTGCCAGCAGCATACTACAGGGAGTGTCGGTTACGCAGTATTTT.